Presented here are 9 T cell receptor beta chains from one specimen sequenced in a study of blood T cell repertoires in COVID-19 (dated by TCRdb to about 2020). Libraries were constructed by the immunoSEQ multiplex PCR assay. This immuneACCESS table, as held by TCRdb, lists in-frame sequences with V and J called but not all clones. Of the missing ones, under half trace to an unresolved V gene in checked studies; the others have no known cause. The table for this sample lists approximately 67,000 clones; around 87% of them were counted only once. The ten largest clones represent 8.3% of the sample. Sequencing was performed on peripheral blood. All receptors come from a man aged 50 to 60 with active COVID-19.

In its sample, this clone was seen once. J is TRBJ2-3 and V is TRBV5-4; D gene unclear. Germline CDR1 and CDR2: SGHNT and YYREEE (reference sequence). Trimming removed 0 bases at V and 4 bases at J, with 12 bases between. CDR3 length equals 15 residues. The CDR3 spells CASSLEDSGADTQYF. The CDR3 nucleotides read TGTGCCAGCAGCTTGGAAGATAGTGGTGCAGATACGCAGTATTTT.

The J gene is TRBJ1-2, the V gene TRBV18; 8 positions match TRBD1. The CDR3 has 15 residues. CDR1 and CDR2 (germline): KGHSH, LQKENI. The trim removed 3 bases at V and 2 bases at J, leaving 5 bases unmatched. The CDR3: CASSPRDRPNYGYTF. CDR3 bases: TGTGCCAGCTCACCCCGGGACAGGCCAAACTATGGCTACACCTTC.

As concerns this clone: In the same sample, other DNA sequences code for this CDR3. The chain employs TRBV3-1 (or the pseudogene TRBV3-2) and TRBJ1-4; D uncertain. V was cut by 4 bases and J by 8 bases, with 5 bases left in between. The CDR3 spans 11 residues. Per germline, CDR1 LGHDT and CDR2 YNNKEL (reference sequence). CDR3 in amino acids: CASSLREKLFF. The CDR3 DNA reads as TGTGCCAGCAGCCTCAGGGAAAAACTGTTTTTT.

The V call is TRBV3-1 (or the pseudogene TRBV3-2), the J call TRBJ1-2, with D perhaps matching TRBD1 (6 bases). The CDR3 is 17 residues long. Germline CDR1 LGHDT, CDR2 YNNKEL (reference sequence). The V and J ends lost 4 bases and 0 bases respectively, with 18 bases between them. CDR3 DNA sequence: TGTGCCAGCAGCCCCGGGGGAGGGGGGTTGCCTAACTATGGCTACACCTTC. This gives the protein CASSPGGGGLPNYGYTF.

The chain uses TRBV10-3 and TRBJ1-3; 9 bases map to TRBD1. Germline V gives CDR1 ENHRY, CDR2 SYGVKD. J gave up 0 bases and V 11 bases, and 5 bases lay outside the gene matches. The CDR3 has 14 residues. CDR3 bases: TGTGCCTCCGGACAGGGGAGCTCTGGAAACACCATATATTTT. Amino acids: CASGQGSSGNTIYF.

The chain uses TRBV6-5 and TRBJ1-2; 7 bases line up with TRBD1. The CDR3 runs to 15 residues. Trimming at V came to 0 bases and at J to 6 bases, leaving 7 bases not matched to a gene. Germline V lookup: CDR1 MNHEY, CDR2 SVGAGI. CDR3 protein: CASSYSLTGTDGYTF. The CDR3 DNA follows: TGTGCCAGCAGTTACTCTCTGACAGGGACGGATGGCTACACCTTC.

The chain has TRBV21-1 and TRBJ2-7; the table gives TRBD2 as D, unverified against the DNA. TRBV21-1 counts as a pseudogene. CDR3 length: 16 amino acids. The CDR3 reads CASPGMSGGSSYEQYF. The CDR3, as DNA: TGTGCCAGCCCGGGAATGAGCGGGGGGAGCTCCTACGAGCAGTACTTC.

This chain connects TRBV7-9 to TRBJ2-5; the match to TRBD1 covers 9 bases. CDR1 is SEHNR and CDR2 is FQNEAQ in the germline V gene (reference sequence). V gave up 4 bases and J gave up 5 bases; unmatched junction bases: 2. This CDR3 comprises 13 residues. In DNA, the CDR3 is TGTGCCAGCAGCTGGGACAGGGAGGAGACCCAGTACTTC. Amino acid sequence: CASSWDREETQYF.

A few counts support this clone. CDR3 nucleotide sequence: TGCGCCAGCAGCCAAGACAGGGTAACTTCACCCCTCCACTTT. Its translation: CASSQDRVTSPLHF. The gene calls are TRBV4-3 and TRBJ1-6; a possible D gene is TRBD1 (5 bases). CDR3 length equals 14 residues. V was clipped by 0 bases and J by 9 bases, with 9 bases between them. The germline CDR1 and CDR2 sequences are LGHNA and YSLEER.